These 15 T cell receptor beta chains share one sample of origin, sequenced in a study of OX40 agonist ivuxolimab in advanced cancers. Clones were sequenced by immunoSEQ multiplex PCR, and TCRdb holds only the in-frame ones, with some missing. The table records tens of thousands of clones, roughly 90% of them present only once. Sequences were derived from CD4+ or CD8+ T cells sorted from blood, sampled in a trial of the OX40 agonist ivuxolimab. These receptors all stem from an adult with an advanced solid tumor such as melanoma, head and neck, liver or kidney cancer.

Of note for this clone: Other DNA variants within this sample encode the same CDR3. This chain joins TRBV18 and TRBJ2-7, with 10 nucleotides matching TRBD1. Germline V gene lookup returns CDR1 KGHSH and CDR2 LQKENI. Unmatched junction bases numbered 7, after V lost 2 bases and J lost 3 bases. The CDR3 length is 16 residues. In DNA, the CDR3 is TGTGCCAGCTCACCAGGGGGTCGGACAGGGGGCTACGAGCAGTACTTC. This sequence encodes CASSPGGRTGGYEQYF.

The chain is built from TRBV5-1 and TRBJ2-5, with 7 bases that match TRBD1. Losses at the gene ends were 4 bases for V and 5 bases for J; bases not matched to a gene: 8. The CDR3 length is 14 residues. Germline V gene sequence: CDR1 SGHRS, CDR2 YFSETQ. CDR3 in DNA: TGCGCCAGCAGCAGCGACAGGGTGTTGGAGACCCAGTACTTC. As protein: CASSSDRVLETQYF.

The CDR3 bases are TGTGCCAGCAGCTTATTGGGACTAGAGAACACCGGGGAGCTGTTTTTT. Protein sequence: CASSLLGLENTGELFF. The genes are TRBV7-3 and TRBJ2-2; TRBD2 aligns across 8 bases. V lost 2 bases to trimming and J lost 1 base; unmatched junction nucleotides: 3. The germline V gene has CDR1 SGHTA and CDR2 FQGTGA. The CDR3 has 16 amino acids.

The chain links TRBV7-8 to TRBJ2-3; D call uncertain. The V end was cut by 5 bases, the J end by 2 bases, with 11 bases between. Germline V gives CDR1 SGHVS, CDR2 FQNEAQ. The CDR3 runs 14 residues. CDR3 protein: CASSPFTPTDTQYF. The CDR3, as DNA: TGTGCCAGCAGCCCCTTTACACCCACAGATACGCAGTATTTT.

The chain employs TRBV10-2 and TRBJ1-2; TRBD1 is a possible D gene (5 bases). Trimming took off 6 bases at V and 4 bases at J, with 9 bases between the two ends. The CDR3 is 12 amino acids. The germline CDR1 and CDR2 sequences are WSHSY and SAAADI. CDR3 sequence: CASSRQSYGYTF. CDR3 nucleotide sequence: TGCGCCAGCAGCAGACAGAGCTATGGCTACACCTTC.

The gene calls are TRBV27 and TRBJ2-5; possible D gene TRBD1, 9 bases. The V gene's germline CDR1 is MNHEY and CDR2 SMNVEV (reference sequence). The germline V and J ends were trimmed by 5 bases and 5 bases, with 21 bases remaining between them. CDR3 length: 16 amino acids. The DNA for the CDR3 is TGTGCCAGCAGTCGCCCGGGGGGGACAGGGTTGGAGACCCAGTACTTC. Amino acids: CASSRPGGTGLETQYF.

The rearrangement uses TRBV7-6 and TRBJ2-2, with D possibly TRBD2 on 6 matching bases. The CDR3 is made up of 13 amino acids. Germline V gives CDR1 SGHVS, CDR2 FNYEAQ. The ends were cut back, 3 bases at V and 6 bases at J, with 8 bases in the middle. The CDR3 loop is CASSFPGAGELFF. The CDR3 DNA sequence: TGTGCCAGCAGCTTCCCGGGGGCCGGGGAGCTGTTTTTT.

The rearrangement links TRBV11-2 to TRBJ2-1; D gene ambiguous. This CDR3 region has 14 residues. V was shortened by 3 bases and J by 6 bases, with 12 bases between the two germline ends. CDR1 and CDR2 (germline): SGHAT, FQNNGV. Here the CDR3 DNA reads TGTGCCAGCAGCTTGTGGGCCAGAACCAATGAGCAGTTCTTC. Translating gives CASSLWARTNEQFF.

The chain uses TRBV5-4 and TRBJ2-7; D remains ambiguous. The CDR3 covers 15 residues. CDR1 and CDR2 from the germline V gene are SGHNT and YYREEE (reference sequence). The V end lost 4 bases, the J end lost 3 bases, and 17 bases lay between the germline ends. Here the CDR3 reads CASSTAGRPVYEQYF. The CDR3 DNA follows: TGTGCCAGCAGCACAGCAGGACGCCCAGTCTACGAGCAGTACTTC.

The rearrangement uses TRBV2 and TRBJ2-7; D not resolved. The germline V and J ends were trimmed by 5 bases and 3 bases, with 5 bases remaining between them. The CDR3 runs 11 residues. Germline lookup yields CDR1 SNHLY and CDR2 FYNNEI. The CDR3: CASSPIYEQYF. For the CDR3, the DNA is TGTGCCAGCAGTCCGATCTACGAGCAGTACTTC.

The rearrangement links TRBV2 to TRBJ2-5; a weak D match, TRBD1 (6 bases). V was cut by 6 bases and J by 2 bases, with 10 bases left in between. The CDR3 extends over 13 amino acids. CDR1 and CDR2 from the germline V gene are SNHLY and FYNNEI. The CDR3 bases are TGTGCCAGCAGGGATACAGGGCAAGAGACCCAGTACTTC. Protein sequence: CASRDTGQETQYF.

This sequence joins TRBV27 and TRBJ1-4; maybe TRBD1 (5 bases). Trimming took off 5 bases at V and 0 bases at J, with 10 bases between the two ends. From germline, CDR1 is MNHEY and CDR2 SMNVEV (reference sequence). The CDR3 contains 15 residues. The CDR3 is CASSTRGSTNEKLFF. The CDR3 DNA is TGTGCCAGCAGTACTCGGGGGTCAACTAATGAAAAACTGTTTTTT. The full variable domain, rest sourced from reference TRBV27 and TRBJ1-4, is EAQVTQNPRYLITVTGKKLTVTCSQNMNHEYMSWYRQDPGLGLRQIYYSMNVEVTDKGDVPEGYKVSRKEKRNFPLILESPSPNQTSLYFCASSTRGSTNEKLFFGSGTQLSVL.

The rearrangement links TRBV21-1 to TRBJ2-7; TRBD1 is the table's D call and was not checked against the DNA. TRBV21-1 is classified as a pseudogene. The CDR3 has 13 residues. The CDR3 sequence is CKFRTGGDYEQYF. As DNA, the CDR3 is TGCAAATTCCGTACAGGGGGCGACTACGAGCAGTACTTC.

This clone was observed a handful of times. CDR3: CASHPGPSGNTIYF. For the CDR3, the DNA is TGTGCCAGCCATCCAGGGCCTTCTGGAAACACCATATATTTT. The chain has TRBV6-5 and TRBJ1-3, with D tentatively TRBD1 (5 bases). Germline V gives CDR1 MNHEY, CDR2 SVGAGI. The CDR3 runs 14 residues. Trimming cost V 8 bases and J 1 base, with 12 bases left between them.

V is TRBV25-1 and J is TRBJ1-2; D ambiguous. Germline V gene data show CDR1 as MGHDK and CDR2 as SYGVNS. The V end lost 3 bases, the J end lost 1 base, and 3 bases lay between the germline ends. The CDR3 contains 12 residues. CDR3 sequence reads: CASSDSNYGYTF. The CDR3 bases are TGTGCCAGCAGTGACAGTAACTATGGCTACACCTTC.